The 18 T cell receptor beta chains presented below share a single source sample, sequenced in a study of control samples from healthy donors and cancer patients. TCRdb's copy holds only in-frame clones and misses some; the assay was immunoSEQ multiplex PCR. The sample yields 120,000 to 150,000 clones, 75% to 95% seen once. Sequenced input: blood. Receptors originate from a man aged 30-40 years in good health.

The chain combines TRBV7-3 with TRBJ2-3; TRBD1 or TRBD2 may be the D gene (5 bases each). Per the germline V gene, CDR1 is SGHTA and CDR2 is FQGTGA. The CDR3 length is 14 residues. Trimming left V 4 bases short and J 4 bases short, with 12 bases between. The CDR3 coding sequence is TGTGCCAGCAGCTCTGACTGGGACCCAGATACGCAGTATTTT. Translating gives CASSSDWDPDTQYF. The whole variable domain, filled in from reference TRBV7-3 and TRBJ2-3, reads GAGVSQTPSNKVTEKGKYVELRCDPISGHTALYWYRQSLGQGPEFLIYFQGTGAADDSGLPNDRFFAVRPEGSVSTLKIQRTERGDSAVYLCASSSDWDPDTQYFGPGTRLTVL.

This chain uses TRBV9 with TRBJ2-3; 9 nucleotides align to TRBD1. CDR1 is SGDLS and CDR2 is YYNGEE in the germline V gene. The CDR3 length is 16 residues. The junction had 4 bases not matched to a gene; V was cut back by 0 bases and J by 2 bases. The CDR3 loop is CASSVDGTGFTDTQYF. CDR3 sequence (DNA): TGTGCCAGCAGCGTAGACGGGACAGGGTTCACAGATACGCAGTATTTT.

The chain combines TRBV27 with TRBJ2-7, with 9 nucleotides matching TRBD1. Losses at the gene ends were 4 bases for V and 4 bases for J; bases not matched to a gene: 5. CDR3 length: 14 amino acids. The germline V gene encodes CDR1 MNHEY and CDR2 SMNVEV (reference sequence). CDR3 in DNA: TGTGCCAGCAGTTCGACAGGGGGACAATACGAGCAGTACTTC. It is translated as CASSSTGGQYEQYF.

This chain connects TRBV20-1 to TRBJ2-1; 7 nucleotides match TRBD2. The V gene's germline CDR1 is DFQATT and CDR2 SNEGSKA (reference sequence). This CDR3 spans 15 amino acids. J gave up 4 bases and V 6 bases, and 12 bases lay outside the gene matches. The CDR3 nucleotides are TGCAGTGCAAGTCCCCCTACGGGGGGATACAATGAGCAGTTCTTC. Protein: CSASPPTGGYNEQFF.

The chain combines TRBV30 with TRBJ1-1; no firm D call. There are 11 residues in the CDR3. V lost 3 bases and J 6 bases, leaving 8 bases between the germline ends. Germline CDR1 GTSNPN, CDR2 SVGIG (reference sequence). The CDR3 loop is CAWRGEAEAFF. The DNA for the CDR3 is TGTGCCTGGAGGGGAGAGGCTGAAGCTTTCTTT.

CDR3 loop: CASSSGGAGGYTF. The CDR3 DNA follows: TGCGCCAGCAGCTCCGGGGGGGCGGGAGGCTACACCTTC. J is TRBJ1-2 and V is TRBV5-1; D may be TRBD1 (6 bases). There are 13 residues in the CDR3. Trimming took off 3 bases at V and 8 bases at J, with 14 bases between the two ends. Germline assignment: CDR1 SGHRS and CDR2 YFSETQ.

The gene calls are TRBV19 and TRBJ1-5; 7 bases line up with TRBD1. The CDR3 runs to 14 residues. Germline V lookup: CDR1 LNHDA, CDR2 SQIVND (reference sequence). Trimming removed 7 bases from V and 5 bases from J; junction bases left unmatched: 8. Written as DNA, the CDR3 is TGTGCCAGTAAGCCCCAGGGGGGTTATCAGCCCCAGCATTTT. It encodes CASKPQGGYQPQHF.

The chain recombines TRBV9 with TRBJ1-5, with D uncertain. Trimming pared 4 bases from V and 5 bases from J, leaving 10 bases between. The CDR3 contains 13 residues. Germline V gene data show CDR1 as SGDLS and CDR2 as YYNGEE. CDR3 sequence: CASSTWPYQPQHF. The CDR3, as DNA: TGTGCCAGCAGCACATGGCCCTATCAGCCCCAGCATTTT.

As concerns this clone: One end of the junction fails to match germline, which may point to a read error. This sample also contains other DNA sequences that code for the same CDR3. This chain uses TRBV9 with TRBJ1-6; 9 positions agree with TRBD1. This CDR3 spans 16 amino acids. In germline, CDR1 is SGDLS, CDR2 YYNGEE. The CDR3 sequence is CASSVEGTGWNSPLHF. CDR3 nucleotides: TGTGCCAGCAGCGTAGAGGGGACAGGGTGGAATTCGCCCCTCCACTTT.

This chain joins TRBV11-2 and TRBJ1-1, with D maybe TRBD1 (5 bases). V dropped 2 bases and J dropped 4 bases, with 11 bases sitting between them. The CDR3 is 14 residues long. CDR1 and CDR2 (germline): SGHAT, FQNNGV. The CDR3 sequence is CASSLKKGTTEAFF. CDR3 coding DNA: TGTGCCAGCAGCTTAAAAAAGGGGACCACTGAAGCTTTCTTT. The full variable domain, rest sourced from reference TRBV11-2 and TRBJ1-1, is EAGVAQSPRYKIIEKRQSVAFWCNPISGHATLYWYQQILGQGPKLLIQFQNNGVVDDSQLPKDRFSAERLKGVDSTLKIQPAKLEDSAVYLCASSLKKGTTEAFFGQGTRLTVV.

This rearrangement joins TRBV29-1 to TRBJ1-1; D gene ambiguous. Germline V CDR1 and CDR2: SQVTM, ANQGSEA. Trimming cost V 4 bases and J 12 bases, with 18 bases left between them. The CDR3 extends over 12 amino acids. CDR3 sequence: CSVVMMSQVTFF. CDR3 bases: TGCAGCGTTGTAATGATGTCCCAGGTAACTTTCTTT.

The chain links TRBV5-6 to TRBJ1-1, with D possibly matching TRBD1 (6 bases). The CDR3 consists of 14 residues. Trimming took off 0 bases at V and 6 bases at J, with 12 bases between the two ends. The germline V gene has CDR1 SGHDT and CDR2 YYEEEE. Here the CDR3 DNA reads TGTGCCAGCAGCTTGGAACAGGGTTTTCCTGAAGCTTTCTTT. The encoded protein is CASSLEQGFPEAFF.

The chain carries TRBV5-1 and TRBJ1-1; D possibly corresponds to TRBD1 (5 bases). The ends were cut back, 1 base at V and 1 base at J, with 5 bases in the middle. The CDR3 is made up of 13 amino acids. In germline, CDR1 is SGHRS, CDR2 YFSETQ. CDR3 sequence reads: CASSLTGNTEAFF. As DNA, the CDR3 is TGCGCCAGCAGCTTGACAGGGAACACTGAAGCTTTCTTT. The entire variable domain, with the rest obtained from reference TRBV5-1 and TRBJ1-1, is as follows: KAGVTQTPRYLIKTRGQQVTLSCSPISGHRSVSWYQQTPGQGLQFLFEYFSETQRNKGNFPGRFSGRQFSNSRSEMNVSTLELGDSALYLCASSLTGNTEAFFGQGTRLTVV.

The chain carries TRBV12-3 or TRBV12-4 and TRBJ1-2; no firm D call. The V gene lost 3 bases and the J gene lost 5 bases, with 10 bases spanning the gap. CDR3 length: 13 amino acids. The CDR3 spells CASSFNGDYGYTF. CDR3 sequence (DNA): TGTGCCAGCAGTTTTAACGGAGATTATGGCTACACCTTC.

V usage is TRBV7-2 and J usage is TRBJ1-1, with 7 positions matching TRBD1. The germline V gene encodes CDR1 SGHTA and CDR2 FQGNSA. V gave up 1 base and J gave up 4 bases; unmatched junction bases: 6. CDR3 length: 15 residues. CDR3 DNA: TGTGCCAGCAGCTTAGACAGGGGCGAGAGCACTGAAGCTTTCTTT. It encodes CASSLDRGESTEAFF.

This chain uses TRBV10-2 with TRBJ1-3; D is uncertain. Trimming took off 4 bases at V and 4 bases at J, with 8 bases between the two ends. Germline V gene sequence: CDR1 WSHSY, CDR2 SAAADI. This CDR3 has 13 amino acids. The CDR3 DNA reads TGCGCCAGCAGTGTGGCAGGCGGAAACACCATATATTTT. Translation: CASSVAGGNTIYF.

J is TRBJ2-7 and V is TRBV7-2; D assignment may be TRBD1 or TRBD2 (7 bases each). Germline-derived CDR1 and CDR2 are SGHTA and FQGNSA. This CDR3 has 14 amino acids. V gave up 1 base and J gave up 6 bases, with 13 bases separating them. In DNA form, the CDR3 reads TGTGCCAGCAGCTTAGGCCAGGGGGGGTCCGAGCAGTACTTC. Translation: CASSLGQGGSEQYF.

This sequence joins TRBV28 and TRBJ2-7; D ambiguous. The germline gives CDR1 MDHEN, CDR2 SYDVKM. V lost 4 bases, J lost 0 bases, and 7 bases lay in between. The CDR3 is 13 amino acids. CDR3 sequence (DNA): TGTGCCAGCAGTTCCCGTAACTCCTACGAGCAGTACTTC. Its translation: CASSSRNSYEQYF.